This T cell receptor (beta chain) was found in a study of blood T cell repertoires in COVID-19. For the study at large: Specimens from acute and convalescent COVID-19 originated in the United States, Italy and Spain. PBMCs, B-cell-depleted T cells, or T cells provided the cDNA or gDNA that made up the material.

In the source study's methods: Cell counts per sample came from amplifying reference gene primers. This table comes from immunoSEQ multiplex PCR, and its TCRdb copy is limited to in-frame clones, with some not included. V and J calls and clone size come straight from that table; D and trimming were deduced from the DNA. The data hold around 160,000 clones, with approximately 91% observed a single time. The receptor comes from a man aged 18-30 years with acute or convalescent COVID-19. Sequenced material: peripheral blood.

The CDR3 nucleotides are TGTGCCAGCAGCCCCCTGGACAGGGACTATGGCTACACCTTC. Residues: CASSPLDRDYGYTF. The genes are TRBV7-9 and TRBJ1-2, with 8 positions matching TRBD1. V was pared by 5 bases and J by 3 bases, with 5 bases of the junction left unmatched. CDR1 is SEHNR and CDR2 is FQNEAQ in the germline V gene (reference sequence). This CDR3 has 14 amino acids. Variable domain in full (rest from reference TRBV7-9 and TRBJ1-2): DTGVSQNPRHKITKRGQNVTFRCDPISEHNRLYWYRQTLGQGPEFLTYFQNEAQLEKSRLLSDRFSAERPKGSFSTLEIQRTEQGDSAMYLCASSPLDRDYGYTFGSGTRLTVV.